This T cell receptor beta chain was recorded in a study of blood T cells in healthy people across ages. A second PCR, run for roughly 7 to 12 cycles, used a sample-barcoded 5' primer plus a J-beta primer mix. TCRdb re-analysed the 5' RACE reads in MiXCR, keeping a single row per CDR3 protein. This sample has about 1 million distinct CDR3 sequences, with roughly 45% found just once. General study points: Conclusively comparing naive with antigen-experienced cells was impossible with unsorted PBMCs. Changes in expanded clonotypes were possibly confounded, as the CMV status of donors was unknown. Naive CD4+ cells and diversity were both higher in long-lived donors than in aged donors. Older age coincided with a roughly linear decline in TCR beta diversity per million T cells.

This CDR3 has 13 amino acids. V was shortened by 0 bases and J by 8 bases, with 10 bases between the two germline ends. Germline CDR1 and CDR2: SGHAT and FQNNGV. A remark on this clonotype: Its antigen is unidentified.

Input material: blood. The rearrangement uses TRBV11-2 and TRBJ1-1; possible D gene TRBD1, 5 bases. This TCR came from a woman in her sixties or seventies in good health. The CDR3 DNA is TGTGCCAGCAGCTTAGATGGTGGGGGGGAAGCTTTCTTT. It codes for CASSLDGGGEAFF.